Described below is a single T cell receptor (beta chain) sequence and its context. Its antigen is unknown. The data were obtained in a study of cytomegalovirus exposure and HLA in healthy donors. Overall study findings and caveats: Associated with HLA alleles at 0.05 false discovery rate in a later analysis were 16,951 TCR beta sequences. Looking again later, the authors saw that most CMV-associated TCR beta chains seemed HLA-restricted. As a later analysis showed, several of the most significant clusters appeared to be linked to common viral pathogens.

A multiplex PCR was run with 60 Vbeta primers and 13 Jbeta primers. As handled by the study authors: In a later analysis, the count reached 80 million or so unique TCR beta chains, with about 10 million shared. The repertoire was sequenced with immunoSEQ multiplex PCR; TCRdb's copy has only in-frame clones and lacks some. V, J and clone size were drawn from that table, and D and trimming were deduced from the DNA. The sample carries more than 150,000 clones, 70% to 85% recorded once. This TCR derives from a woman between 45 and 60 years old in good health and CMV-seropositive. Input material: PBMCs.

Written as DNA, the CDR3 is TGTGCCAGCAGCCAACAGTCAGGCTATGGCTACACCTTC. It is translated as CASSQQSGYGYTF. J is TRBJ1-2 and V is TRBV14; D gene unclear. CDR1 SGHDN and CDR2 FVKESK come from the germline V gene. The V gene lost 2 bases and the J gene lost 4 bases, with 8 bases spanning the gap. The CDR3 runs to 13 residues.